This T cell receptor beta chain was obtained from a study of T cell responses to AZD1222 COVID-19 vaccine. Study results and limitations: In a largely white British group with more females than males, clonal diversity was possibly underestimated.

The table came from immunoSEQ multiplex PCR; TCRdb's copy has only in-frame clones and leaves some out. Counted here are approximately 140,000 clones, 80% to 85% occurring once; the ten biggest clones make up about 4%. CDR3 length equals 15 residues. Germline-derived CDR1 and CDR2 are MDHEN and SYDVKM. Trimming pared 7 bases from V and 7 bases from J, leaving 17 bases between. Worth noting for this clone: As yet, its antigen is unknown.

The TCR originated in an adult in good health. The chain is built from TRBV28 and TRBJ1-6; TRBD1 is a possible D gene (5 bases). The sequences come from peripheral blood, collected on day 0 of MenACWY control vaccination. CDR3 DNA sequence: TGTGCCAGCACCTCGCTCCGGGGGTCCAATTCACCCCTCCACTTT. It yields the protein CASTSLRGSNSPLHF.